Below, 29 T cell receptor beta chains from the same sample are listed, as sequenced in a study of shared clonotypes between healthy human individuals. Clones were sequenced by immunoSEQ multiplex PCR, and TCRdb holds only the in-frame ones, with some missing. The sample carries hundreds of thousands of clones, around three quarters recorded once. The material sequenced was memory CD4+ T cells sorted from blood. As for subset: CD45RA-negative fraction. The receptors derive from a woman aged 30 to 39 in good health.

This chain connects TRBV5-1 to TRBJ1-1; D unclear. Deletions cut 6 bases from V and 1 base from J, with 13 bases between. This CDR3 is 14 amino acids long. Germline V gene lookup returns CDR1 SGHRS and CDR2 YFSETQ. The CDR3 nucleotides read TGCGCCAGCAACTCCGGTCCGTCGAACACTGAAGCTTTCTTT. Its translation: CASNSGPSNTEAFF.

The chain is built from TRBV4-1 and TRBJ2-7; TRBD2 aligns across 13 bases. There are 15 residues in the CDR3. The V segment lost 3 bases and the J segment 4 bases; nucleotides outside the gene matches: 3. Germline values: CDR1 MGHRA, CDR2 YSYEKL. The CDR3 spells CASSHTSGRAYEQYF. The CDR3 DNA is TGCGCCAGCAGCCACACTAGCGGGAGGGCTTACGAGCAGTACTTC.

This chain connects TRBV5-5 to TRBJ2-7; D remains unclear. This CDR3 contains 12 residues. Germline CDR1 SGHKS, CDR2 YYEKEE (reference sequence). Trimming cost V 1 base and J 6 bases, with 8 bases left between them. This CDR3 reads CASSLYFSEQYF. The CDR3 nucleotides are TGTGCCAGCAGCTTGTATTTCTCCGAGCAGTACTTC.

V and J are TRBV6-1 and TRBJ2-7; TRBD2 aligns across 7 bases. Germline assignment: CDR1 MNHNS and CDR2 SASEGT. The CDR3 is 12 residues long. Germline trimming cut 5 bases from V and 7 bases from J; bases unmatched to any gene: 5. The CDR3 DNA reads TGTGCCAGCAGTCTAAGCGGGACGGAGCAGTACTTC. It is translated as CASSLSGTEQYF.

The chain recombines TRBV5-1 with TRBJ2-7; D is unresolved. CDR1 is SGHRS and CDR2 is YFSETQ in the germline V gene. This CDR3 comprises 12 residues. Trimming cost V 3 bases and J 6 bases, with 10 bases left between them. CDR3 in amino acids: CASSSPPSEQYF. As DNA, the CDR3 is TGCGCCAGCAGCTCCCCTCCCTCCGAGCAGTACTTC.

This chain joins TRBV27 and TRBJ1-4; a possible D gene is TRBD1 (5 bases). CDR3 size: 14 residues. V lost 2 bases and J lost 8, with 12 bases in between. Germline V gives CDR1 MNHEY, CDR2 SMNVEV (reference sequence). CDR3 sequence reads: CASSLRRRGEKLFF. The DNA of the CDR3 is TGTGCCAGCAGTTTACGGCGCCGGGGCGAAAAACTGTTTTTT. The full variable domain, rest sourced from reference TRBV27 and TRBJ1-4, is EAQVTQNPRYLITVTGKKLTVTCSQNMNHEYMSWYRQDPGLGLRQIYYSMNVEVTDKGDVPEGYKVSRKEKRNFPLILESPSPNQTSLYFCASSLRRRGEKLFFGSGTQLSVL.

This clone was detected once. This may stem from a read error, because a much larger clone lies one nucleotide away. This CDR3 is also generated by other DNA sequences in the sample. The gene calls are TRBV28 and TRBJ2-1, with unresolved D. CDR3 length equals 11 residues. Trimming took off 4 bases at V and 2 bases at J, with 0 bases between the two ends. In germline, CDR1 is MDHEN, CDR2 SYDVKM. CDR3 residues: CASSSYNEQFF. In nucleotides, the CDR3 is TGTGCCAGCAGTTCCTACAATGAGCAGTTCTTC.

This clone was seen a single time. The chain combines TRBV11-2 with TRBJ2-1; 7 nucleotides align to TRBD2. The CDR3 sequence is 16 residues long. J gave up 6 bases and V 0 bases, and 8 bases lay outside the gene matches. Germline CDR1 is SGHAT and CDR2 is FQNNGV. In DNA form, the CDR3 reads TGTGCCAGCAGCTTAGATGGGGCTAGCGGTCCCAATGAGCAGTTCTTC. It specifies CASSLDGASGPNEQFF.

The rearrangement joins TRBV30 to TRBJ2-7; 8 bases line up with TRBD1. CDR3 length: 13 amino acids. Germline loops: CDR1 GTSNPN, CDR2 SVGIG (reference sequence). With 0 bases clipped from V and 3 bases from J, the junction kept 1 base outside the gene matches. The CDR3 DNA follows: TGTGCCTGGAGTGTACAGGGGGACTACGAGCAGTACTTC. It translates to CAWSVQGDYEQYF.

The chain uses TRBV25-1 and TRBJ2-7, with no clear D. The CDR3 spans 12 residues. CDR1 and CDR2 (germline): MGHDK, SYGVNS. The ends were cut back, 6 bases at V and 2 bases at J, with 8 bases in the middle. CDR3 region: CASSGDTYEQYF. CDR3 DNA: TGTGCCAGCAGCGGCGACACCTACGAGCAGTACTTC.

In the case of this clone: Other DNA sequences of this sample code for an identical CDR3. CDR3 residues: CASSYNRLNTEAFF. In nucleotides, the CDR3 is TGTGCCAGCAGTTACAACAGGTTGAACACTGAAGCTTTCTTT. The chain is built from TRBV6-5 and TRBJ1-1; a weak D match, TRBD1 (5 bases). The CDR3 covers 14 residues. CDR1 is MNHEY, CDR2 SVGAGI, per germline. Trimming pared 2 bases from V and 0 bases from J, leaving 7 bases between.

The chain recombines TRBV9 with TRBJ2-1, with TRBD2 identical over 11 bases. Germline CDR1 and CDR2: SGDLS and YYNGEE. Trimming removed 4 bases from V and 3 bases from J; junction bases left unmatched: 3. This CDR3 is 15 amino acids long. The CDR3 region is CASSRLAGNYNEQFF. The CDR3 coding sequence is TGTGCCAGCAGCCGACTAGCGGGAAACTACAATGAGCAGTTCTTC.

To note about this clone: This CDR3 is also generated by other DNA sequences in the sample. V and J are TRBV7-9 and TRBJ2-1; TRBD2 aligns across 8 bases. The CDR3 is 14 amino acids. After removal of 5 bases from V and 4 bases from J, the junction contained 4 bases not matched to a gene. CDR1 and CDR2 (germline): SEHNR, FQNEAQ (reference sequence). In DNA, the CDR3 is TGTGCCAGCAGCCTAAGCGGGAGTTACAATGAGCAGTTCTTC. The encoded protein is CASSLSGSYNEQFF.

The V gene is TRBV19, the J gene TRBJ2-5; D is perhaps TRBD2 (6 bases). The CDR3 runs 15 residues. Germline V gene lookup returns CDR1 LNHDA and CDR2 SQIVND (reference sequence). The ends were cut back, 6 bases at V and 5 bases at J, with 19 bases in the middle. The DNA of the CDR3 is TGTGCCAGTAGCCTTGGAGGGACCCGCTCGGAGACCCAGTACTTC. Its translation: CASSLGGTRSETQYF.

The chain links TRBV25-1 to TRBJ2-1, with TRBD1 as a possible D gene (5 bases). CDR1 MGHDK and CDR2 SYGVNS come from the germline V gene. The V end lost 2 bases, the J end lost 10 bases, and 12 bases lay between the germline ends. The length of the CDR3 is 13 residues. The CDR3 sequence is CASSEPGPGEQFF. Written as DNA, the CDR3 is TGTGCCAGCAGTGAACCTGGTCCAGGGGAGCAGTTCTTC. The full variable domain, rest sourced from reference TRBV25-1 and TRBJ2-1, is EADIYQTPRYLVIGTGKKITLECSQTMGHDKMYWYQQDPGMELHLIHYSYGVNSTEKGDLSSESTVSRIRTEHFPLTLESARPSHTSQYLCASSEPGPGEQFFGPGTRLTVL.

Comments on this clone: Other nucleotide sequences from this sample produce the same CDR3. The chain joins TRBV5-1 to TRBJ2-3; 11 nucleotides match TRBD1. The CDR3 spans 16 residues. Germline V CDR1 and CDR2: SGHRS, YFSETQ. The V and J ends lost 4 bases and 2 bases, in that order; junction bases with no gene match: 6. The CDR3, as DNA: TGCGCCAGCAGCGTCGGACAGGGGGCATCCACAGATACGCAGTATTTT. This codes for CASSVGQGASTDTQYF.

A note on this clone: Distinct nucleotide sequences in the sample also encode this CDR3. The chain couples TRBV2 to TRBJ1-4; D is unresolved. This CDR3 comprises 12 residues. V dropped 4 bases and J dropped 5 bases, with 5 bases sitting between them. Looked up from germline, CDR1 is SNHLY and CDR2 is FYNNEI. CDR3 amino acids: CASSARNEKLFF. The CDR3 DNA is TGTGCCAGCAGTGCCCGGAATGAAAAACTGTTTTTT.

The genes are TRBV19 and TRBJ1-5; unclear D gene. CDR1 and CDR2 (germline): LNHDA, SQIVND (reference sequence). The V and J ends lost 3 bases and 7 bases respectively, with 13 bases between them. The CDR3 is 14 residues long. The CDR3 reads CASSMTSPKQPQHF. In nucleotides, the CDR3 is TGTGCCAGTAGTATGACCAGTCCGAAGCAGCCCCAGCATTTT.

The gene calls are TRBV7-9 and TRBJ2-1; D is ambiguous. V lost 5 bases, J lost 7 bases, and 15 bases lay in between. Germline V gene data show CDR1 as SEHNR and CDR2 as FQNEAQ (reference sequence). There are 14 residues in the CDR3. The chain's CDR3 is CASSPGLGRNEQFF. CDR3 nucleotides: TGTGCCAGCAGCCCCGGGTTGGGAAGGAATGAGCAGTTCTTC.

The rearrangement uses TRBV5-1 and TRBJ2-1, with 9 bases that match TRBD2. The V gene end was trimmed by 9 bases and the J gene end by 6 bases; junction bases not matched to a gene: 10. The germline V gene encodes CDR1 SGHRS and CDR2 YFSETQ. CDR3 length: 14 residues. Written as DNA, the CDR3 is TGCGCCATCTCTAGCGGGATACCCGGCAATGAGCAGTTCTTC. Amino acid sequence: CAISSGIPGNEQFF.

This chain uses TRBV5-6 with TRBJ2-2; D may be TRBD2 (5 bases). V lost 6 bases to trimming and J lost 0 bases, with 18 bases between them. CDR1 is SGHDT and CDR2 is YYEEEE in the germline V gene. The CDR3 is 17 residues long. The CDR3 DNA reads as TGTGCCAGCATTAAAGGGTTTGTCGGGACGAACACCGGGGAGCTGTTTTTT. Encoded protein: CASIKGFVGTNTGELFF. Full variable domain (outside the CDR3, taken from reference TRBV5-6 and TRBJ2-2): DAGVTQSPTHLIKTRGQQVTLRCSPKSGHDTVSWYQQALGQGPQFIFQYYEEEERQRGNFPDRFSGHQFPNYSSELNVNALLLGDSALYLCASIKGFVGTNTGELFFGEGSRLTVL.

The J gene is TRBJ2-2, the V gene TRBV6-1, with TRBD1 as a possible D gene (6 bases). The V gene lost 4 bases and the J gene lost 3 bases, with 9 bases spanning the gap. This CDR3 is built from 14 residues. The germline CDR1 and CDR2 sequences are MNHNS and SASEGT. In DNA form, the CDR3 reads TGTGCCAGCAGTGGCGGACAGCACACCGGGGAGCTGTTTTTT. Its translation: CASSGGQHTGELFF.

This clone has only a few counts. The chain joins TRBV2 to TRBJ1-3, with D tentatively TRBD1 (5 bases). CDR1 is SNHLY, CDR2 FYNNEI, per germline. V was cut by 7 bases and J by 6 bases, with 10 bases left in between. The CDR3 spans 12 residues. The CDR3 reads CASTGLTNTIYF. DNA of the CDR3: TGTGCCAGCACAGGGCTTACAAACACCATATATTTT. Using reference TRBV2 and TRBJ1-3 for the parts outside the CDR3, the full variable domain is EPEVTQTPSHQVTQMGQEVILRCVPISNHLYFYWYRQILGQKVEFLVSFYNNEISEKSEIFDDQFSVERPDGSNFTLKIRSTKLEDSAMYFCASTGLTNTIYFGEGSWLTVV.

This chain connects TRBV28 to TRBJ1-5; D remains unclear. The CDR3 contains 16 residues. With 5 bases removed from V and 0 bases from J, the gap between germline ends came to 14 bases. Germline V lookup: CDR1 MDHEN, CDR2 SYDVKM. Written as DNA, the CDR3 is TGTGCCAGCAGTGGACTAGACATCTATAGCAATCAGCCCCAGCATTTT. It is translated as CASSGLDIYSNQPQHF.

This clone was seen only a few times. This CDR3 reads CSATTSYGYTF. CDR3 DNA: TGCAGTGCCACCACATCATATGGCTACACCTTC. V usage is TRBV20-1 and J usage is TRBJ1-2; D is unclear. V was trimmed by 6 bases and J by 5 bases, leaving 10 bases between them. Germline V gene data show CDR1 as DFQATT and CDR2 as SNEGSKA (reference sequence). There are 11 residues in the CDR3.

The gene calls are TRBV9 and TRBJ2-2; D not certain. Germline V gene lookup returns CDR1 SGDLS and CDR2 YYNGEE. The V end was cut by 7 bases, the J end by 0 bases, with 19 bases between. The CDR3 spans 17 residues. The CDR3: CASCAYSAPSNTGELFF. CDR3 nucleotides: TGTGCCAGCTGCGCCTACAGCGCTCCGTCGAACACCGGGGAGCTGTTTTTT.

The CDR3 loop reads CASSKEEQGVGEKLFF. The DNA of the CDR3 is TGTGCCAGCAGCAAAGAAGAGCAGGGAGTGGGTGAAAAACTGTTTTTT. The chain couples TRBV21-1 to TRBJ1-4. TRBV21-1 is tagged as a pseudogene. The CDR3 is made up of 16 amino acids.

The chain uses TRBV29-1 and TRBJ2-2; weak D call: TRBD1 (5 bases). The CDR3 has 14 amino acids. Per germline, CDR1 SQVTM and CDR2 ANQGSEA. Trimming took off 6 bases at V and 4 bases at J, with 15 bases between the two ends. The CDR3 reads CSVWWAGRTGELFF. The CDR3 DNA reads as TGCAGCGTCTGGTGGGCAGGGCGCACCGGGGAGCTGTTTTTT.

V is TRBV27 and J is TRBJ1-2; possible D gene TRBD1, 6 bases. Germline values: CDR1 MNHEY, CDR2 SMNVEV (reference sequence). Trimming removed 5 bases from V and 6 bases from J, with 16 bases in between. The CDR3 length is 14 residues. CDR3 DNA: TGTGCCAGCAGTCCCTGGTGGCAGGGGAATGGCTACACCTTC. This codes for CASSPWWQGNGYTF.